What follows are 21 T cell receptor beta chains derived from one specimen sequenced in a study of human T cells and chemical hapten exposure. TCRdb fed the RACE reads into MiXCR, producing one record per CDR3 protein. The sample lists a few hundred thousand distinct CDR3 sequences, over 6% occurring once. Time point denoted: patch test 2, 6 weeks after DPC sensitization. The treatment was: therapeutic diphenylcyclopropenone sensitization with weekly scalp DPC. The sample here was whole blood, taken in connection with sensitization to the hapten diphenylcyclopropenone (DPC). Source of these receptors: a young woman with alopecia areata. Some clones in this sample may be carry-over from other donors' samples.

This clonotype was recorded a few times. This chain uses TRBV6-6 with TRBJ1-1, with D perhaps TRBD1 (5 bases). With 4 bases removed from V and 6 bases from J, the gap between germline ends came to 12 bases. The germline V gene has CDR1 MNHNY and CDR2 SVGAGI (reference sequence). The CDR3 loop spans 13 amino acids. The CDR3 sequence is CASSSSPGAEAFF. The CDR3 nucleotides are TGTGCCAGCAGTTCGTCTCCGGGGGCTGAAGCTTTCTTT.

The V and J genes are TRBV6-2 or TRBV6-3 and TRBJ2-1; 13 bases match TRBD2. The CDR3 spans 17 residues. Trimming cost V 2 bases and J 4 bases; bases outside gene matches: 5. Germline values: CDR1 MNHEY, CDR2 SVGEGT. In nucleotides, the CDR3 is TGTGCCAGCAGTTACGCTTGGACTAGCGGGGGATACAATGAGCAGTTCTTC. Protein: CASSYAWTSGGYNEQFF.

This clonotype was observed many times. This chain links TRBV4-1 with TRBJ1-5; no clear D gene. Trimming removed 3 bases from V and 0 bases from J, with 12 bases in between. CDR1 is MGHRA, CDR2 YSYEKL, per germline. This CDR3 has 16 amino acids. CDR3 nucleotides: TGCGCCAGCAGCCAGGCCCGGGGAAATAGCAATCAGCCCCAGCATTTT. This encodes CASSQARGNSNQPQHF.

This rearrangement joins TRBV27 to TRBJ2-1; 11 bases fit TRBD2. The CDR3 contains 16 residues. V gave up 5 bases and J gave up 2 bases; unmatched junction bases: 5. Germline V gene data show CDR1 as MNHEY and CDR2 as SMNVEV (reference sequence). CDR3: CASSKIAGGPYNEQFF. The CDR3 nucleotides read TGTGCCAGCAGTAAGATAGCGGGGGGGCCCTACAATGAGCAGTTCTTC.

This clonotype was seen at least ten times. CDR3 amino acids: CASSPRGPEQFF. The CDR3 bases are TGTGCCAGCAGTCCTCGCGGTCCGGAGCAGTTCTTC. This chain connects TRBV6-5 to TRBJ2-1, with D unresolved. Germline lookup yields CDR1 MNHEY and CDR2 SVGAGI. This CDR3 has 12 amino acids. V lost 5 bases to trimming and J lost 10 bases, with 12 bases between them.

This clonotype turned up a few times. The chain has TRBV29-1 and TRBJ2-3, with 12 bases that match TRBD2. J gave up 4 bases and V 6 bases, and 8 bases lay outside the gene matches. The CDR3 loop spans 15 amino acids. Germline loops: CDR1 SQVTM, CDR2 ANQGSEA. The CDR3 loop is CSVEPTSGGPDTQYF. The CDR3 nucleotides read TGCAGCGTGGAACCGACTAGCGGGGGCCCAGATACGCAGTATTTT.

This rearrangement joins TRBV2 to TRBJ1-4; D is possibly TRBD1 (5 bases). Trimming took off 7 bases at V and 7 bases at J, with 25 bases between the two ends. The CDR3 contains 17 residues. Germline assignment: CDR1 SNHLY and CDR2 FYNNEI. CDR3 sequence: CASTDQDRGVLSEKLFF. The CDR3 nucleotides are TGTGCCAGCACCGACCAAGATAGAGGGGTTTTGAGTGAAAAACTGTTTTTT. Full variable domain (outside the CDR3, taken from reference TRBV2 and TRBJ1-4): EPEVTQTPSHQVTQMGQEVILRCVPISNHLYFYWYRQILGQKVEFLVSFYNNEISEKSEIFDDQFSVERPDGSNFTLKIRSTKLEDSAMYFCASTDQDRGVLSEKLFFGSGTQLSVL.

Details on this clonotype: This could be a read error, since a much larger clone is one nucleotide away. The rearrangement joins TRBV4-3 to TRBJ1-2; possibly TRBD1 for D (5 bases). This CDR3 has 18 residues. In germline, CDR1 is LGHNA, CDR2 YSLEER. CDR3: CASSQDIDRGLSNYSYTF. In DNA, the CDR3 is TGCGCCAGCAGCCAAGATATCGACAGAGGACTTTCTAACTATAGCTACACCTTC.

There are many counts of this clonotype. The chain carries TRBV7-9 and TRBJ1-1, with 7 positions matching TRBD1. V lost 10 bases to trimming and J lost 0 bases; unmatched junction nucleotides: 5. From germline, CDR1 is SEHNR and CDR2 FQNEAQ (reference sequence). This CDR3 has 13 amino acids. The CDR3 here is CATGGQMNTEAFF. DNA of the CDR3: TGTGCCACAGGGGGACAGATGAACACTGAAGCTTTCTTT.

This clonotype occurred many times. V and J are TRBV3-1 and TRBJ1-4; D is unresolved. V gave up 1 base and J gave up 8 bases, with 11 bases separating them. The CDR3 runs to 14 residues. CDR1 is LGHDT, CDR2 YNNKEL, per germline (reference sequence). The CDR3 reads CASSQGVWREKLFF. In DNA, the CDR3 is TGTGCCAGCAGCCAAGGCGTATGGCGGGAAAAACTGTTTTTT.

This clonotype was detected only a few times. V gene TRBV27 combines with J gene TRBJ2-6; either TRBD1 or TRBD2 may supply D (5 bases each). Germline V gives CDR1 MNHEY, CDR2 SMNVEV (reference sequence). The V gene lost 5 bases and the J gene lost 0 bases, with 11 bases spanning the gap. The CDR3 is 16 residues long. DNA of the CDR3: TGTGCCAGCAGTGGGACGGGTCACTCTGGGGCCAACGTCCTGACTTTC. Encoded protein: CASSGTGHSGANVLTF.

This clonotype was found a few times. This chain joins TRBV12-3 or TRBV12-4 and TRBJ2-3, with a tentative D call TRBD2 (5 bases). V was trimmed by 6 bases and J by 2 bases, leaving 15 bases between them. There are 15 residues in the CDR3. The chain's CDR3 is CASSNRGTHTDTQYF. The CDR3 DNA reads as TGTGCCAGCAGCAACCGGGGTACACACACAGATACGCAGTATTTT.

The chain is built from TRBV6-2 or TRBV6-3 and TRBJ1-1; no clear D gene. V was cut by 4 bases and J by 5 bases, with 11 bases left in between. The CDR3 covers 13 residues. Germline V gene lookup returns CDR1 MNHEY and CDR2 SVGEGT. The CDR3 reads CASSLVLGTEAFF. CDR3 nucleotides: TGTGCCAGCAGTTTAGTCCTGGGGACTGAAGCTTTCTTT.

The V gene is TRBV4-1, the J gene TRBJ2-2; unclear D gene. The CDR3 has 14 amino acids. The germline gives CDR1 MGHRA, CDR2 YSYEKL. The V and J ends lost 2 bases and 1 base respectively, with 5 bases between them. CDR3 in DNA: TGCGCCAGCAGCCAATGGAGGAACACCGGGGAGCTGTTTTTT. Translated: CASSQWRNTGELFF.

The chain uses TRBV2 and TRBJ1-2, with D tentatively TRBD1 (5 bases). Trimming took off 7 bases at V and 8 bases at J, with 29 bases between the two ends. CDR1 is SNHLY and CDR2 is FYNNEI in the germline V gene. The CDR3 totals 17 residues. The CDR3 spells CASIGSPLTGLGVGYTF. DNA of the CDR3: TGTGCCAGCATTGGTAGCCCTCTCACAGGATTAGGAGTAGGCTACACCTTC.

This clonotype was picked up many times. V gene TRBV7-2 combines with J gene TRBJ1-1; D may be TRBD1 (5 bases). This CDR3 spans 15 amino acids. V lost 3 bases and J 1 base, leaving 12 bases between the germline ends. Germline CDR1 SGHTA, CDR2 FQGNSA. CDR3 residues: CASSFDRQRNTEAFF. Written as DNA, the CDR3 is TGTGCCAGCAGCTTCGACAGACAAAGGAACACTGAAGCTTTCTTT. Drawing the rest from reference TRBV7-2 and TRBJ1-1, the complete variable domain is GAGVSQSPSNKVTEKGKDVELRCDPISGHTALYWYRQSLGQGLEFLIYFQGNSAPDKSGLPSDRFSAERTGGSVSTLTIQRTQQEDSAVYLCASSFDRQRNTEAFFGQGTRLTVV.

In its sample, this clonotype was seen many times. The V call is TRBV10-3, the J call TRBJ2-3; 15 bases align to TRBD2. Germline V gene data show CDR1 as ENHRY and CDR2 as SYGVKD. The CDR3 runs 14 residues. The V gene end was trimmed by 9 bases and the J gene end by 6 bases; junction bases not matched to a gene: 4. The CDR3, as DNA: TGTGCCATGGGGACTAGCGGGGGGCCGGATACGCAGTATTTT. Translated, it gives CAMGTSGGPDTQYF.

This clonotype was recorded a few times. The V gene is TRBV12-3 or TRBV12-4, the J gene TRBJ2-2, with 8 nucleotides matching TRBD2. CDR3 length: 16 residues. V trimming: 4 bases; J trimming: 3 bases; junction bases outside the gene matches: 7. CDR3 in amino acids: CASSSPGRADTGELFF. The CDR3 coding sequence is TGTGCCAGCAGTTCGCCCGGGAGGGCTGACACCGGGGAGCTGTTTTTT.

This chain uses TRBV2 with TRBJ2-3; 7 positions match TRBD1. V lost 5 bases and J lost 1; bases outside the gene matches: 6. This CDR3 is 15 amino acids long. Germline CDR1 is SNHLY and CDR2 is FYNNEI. CDR3 DNA: TGTGCCAGCAGTAAGGAGACAGGGCGCACAGATACGCAGTATTTT. It specifies CASSKETGRTDTQYF.

This clonotype has just a few counts. The rearrangement links TRBV25-1 to TRBJ1-1, with 10 positions matching TRBD1. Per the germline V gene, CDR1 is MGHDK and CDR2 is SYGVNS. Losses at the gene ends were 8 bases for V and 7 bases for J; bases not matched to a gene: 4. The CDR3 sequence is 12 residues long. This CDR3 reads CASQDRGGEAFF. The CDR3 DNA reads as TGTGCCAGCCAGGACAGGGGGGGTGAAGCTTTCTTT.

This clonotype was observed at least ten times. A junction end diverges from the germline sequence, so it may reflect a read error. This chain joins TRBV6-2 or TRBV6-3 and TRBJ2-1, with TRBD2 as a possible D gene (5 bases). Germline-derived CDR1 and CDR2 are MNHEY and SVGEGT. The CDR3 length is 14 residues. CDR3 region: CASNRGGVENEKFF. The CDR3 DNA reads as TGTGCCAGCAACCGGGGTGGGGTAGAGAATGAGAAGTTCTTC.